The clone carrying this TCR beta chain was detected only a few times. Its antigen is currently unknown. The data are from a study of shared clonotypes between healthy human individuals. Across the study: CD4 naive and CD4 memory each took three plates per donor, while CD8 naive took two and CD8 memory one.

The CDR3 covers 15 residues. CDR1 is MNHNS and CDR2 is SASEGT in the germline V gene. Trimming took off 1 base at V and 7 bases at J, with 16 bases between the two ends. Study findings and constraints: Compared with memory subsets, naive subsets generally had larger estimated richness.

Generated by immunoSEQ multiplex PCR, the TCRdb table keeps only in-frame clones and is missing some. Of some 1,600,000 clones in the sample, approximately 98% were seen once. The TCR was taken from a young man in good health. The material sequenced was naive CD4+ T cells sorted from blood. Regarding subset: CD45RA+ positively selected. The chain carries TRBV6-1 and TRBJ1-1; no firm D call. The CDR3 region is CASSEEVSLPLEAFF. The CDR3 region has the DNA TGTGCCAGCAGTGAAGAGGTATCCCTTCCCCTTGAAGCTTTCTTT.